This TCR beta chain originates from a study of a mutant IDH1 vaccine in newly diagnosed glioma. Study overall: In weeks 1, 3, 5, 7, 11, 15, 19 and 23, patients were immunized, eight times in all. Earlier therapy was either radiotherapy, temozolomide, or both, and most got both. Regarding the study as a whole: Alterations occurring in top peripheral T cell clonotypes seemed unrelated to pseudoprogression. Immune responses arising from the vaccine appeared in around 92% of patients.

To note about this clone: Antigen: not known.

As for time point: week 23, last vaccination. A 20-mer mutant IDH1 peptide at 300 ug was injected subcutaneously with topical imiquimod. V shed 1 base, J shed 3 bases, and the junction held 6 bases outside the gene matches. This CDR3 contains 15 residues. Per germline, CDR1 SEHNR and CDR2 FQNEAQ (reference sequence). TCRdb's copy holds only in-frame clones and misses some; the assay was immunoSEQ multiplex PCR. The repertoire consists of about 65,000 clones, with 80% to 90% occurring once and the leading ten covering about 4%. The origin of this receptor is a man between 25 and 39 years old with glioma. The V call is TRBV7-9, the J call TRBJ2-7, with 7 bases fitting TRBD1. Sequenced here: PBMCs, sampled from a glioma patient whose treatment included an IDH1 peptide vaccine. Here the CDR3 reads CASSLGGQRYYEQYF. CDR3 nucleotides: TGTGCCAGCAGCTTAGGGGGACAGAGATACTACGAGCAGTACTTC.